A single sample gave rise to the 21 T cell receptor beta chains below, sequenced in a study of shared clonotypes between healthy human individuals (dated by TCRdb to about 2020). Receptor amplification or capture employed the immunoSEQ multiplex PCR assay. TCRdb mirrors the immuneACCESS table, restricted to in-frame sequences. Some clones are absent from its copies; in checked studies, under half trace to an unresolved V gene, and the reason for the others is unknown. This sample comprises 1,400,000 or so clones, around 98.5% of them detected only once. The ten largest clones add up to about 0.35% of the sample. The sample comprised naive CD4+ T cells sorted from blood. Explained via the paper, the cell subset or site label denotes: CD45RA+ positively selected. The receptors originated from a man aged 25 to 40 in good health.

The chain uses TRBV9 and TRBJ2-1; 11 bases fit TRBD1. This CDR3 has 16 amino acids. Germline V lookup: CDR1 SGDLS, CDR2 YYNGEE. Trimming removed 4 bases from V and 6 bases from J; junction bases left unmatched: 9. CDR3 residues: CASSLTGTGGSNEQFF. Here the CDR3 DNA reads TGTGCCAGCAGCTTAACCGGGACAGGGGGTTCCAATGAGCAGTTCTTC.

V gene TRBV18 combines with J gene TRBJ2-1; 9 bases agree with TRBD2. The CDR3 contains 20 residues. After removal of 0 bases from V and 5 bases from J, the junction contained 17 bases not matched to a gene. Germline assignment: CDR1 KGHSH and CDR2 LQKENI. CDR3 sequence: CASSPPPGLALQKGHNEQFF. The CDR3, as DNA: TGTGCCAGCTCACCACCTCCGGGACTAGCACTCCAAAAGGGCCACAATGAGCAGTTCTTC.

The rearrangement links TRBV28 to TRBJ2-7; 13 bases match TRBD2. Looked up from germline, CDR1 is MDHEN and CDR2 is SYDVKM. J gave up 2 bases and V 6 bases, and 7 bases lay outside the gene matches. This CDR3 has 16 residues. The chain's CDR3 is CASRSLGLAGAYEQYF. CDR3 sequence (DNA): TGTGCCAGCAGATCCCTCGGACTAGCGGGAGCCTACGAGCAGTACTTC.

This chain uses TRBV5-1 with TRBJ2-1; the match to TRBD2 covers 8 bases. The germline gives CDR1 SGHRS, CDR2 YFSETQ. Trimming cost V 2 bases and J 5 bases; bases outside gene matches: 9. The CDR3 has 16 residues. The CDR3 is CASSFRASGLDNEQFF. DNA for the CDR3: TGCGCCAGCAGCTTCAGAGCTAGCGGGCTGGACAATGAGCAGTTCTTC.

The chain couples TRBV6-5 to TRBJ2-6; 9 bases align to TRBD1. The CDR3 is made up of 14 amino acids. Germline CDR1 and CDR2: MNHEY and SVGAGI. The V segment lost 3 bases and the J segment 13 bases; nucleotides outside the gene matches: 7. The CDR3 loop reads CASSYPGQGRVLTF. CDR3 bases: TGTGCCAGCAGTTATCCGGGACAGGGCCGGGTCCTGACTTTC.

The V and J genes are TRBV7-2 and TRBJ2-3; D is uncertain. There are 16 residues in the CDR3. The germline gives CDR1 SGHTA, CDR2 FQGNSA. Deletions cut 1 base from V and 0 bases from J, with 11 bases between. The CDR3 spells CASSLGIGLSTDTQYF. The CDR3, as DNA: TGTGCCAGCAGCTTAGGTATCGGGCTTAGCACAGATACGCAGTATTTT. The whole variable domain, remainder taken from reference TRBV7-2 and TRBJ2-3, is GAGVSQSPSNKVTEKGKDVELRCDPISGHTALYWYRQSLGQGLEFLIYFQGNSAPDKSGLPSDRFSAERTGGSVSTLTIQRTQQEDSAVYLCASSLGIGLSTDTQYFGPGTRLTVL.

This clone is a singleton in its sample. The J gene is TRBJ1-1, the V gene TRBV29-1; D gene ambiguous. The CDR3 runs 14 residues. The germline V and J ends were trimmed by 6 bases and 6 bases, with 20 bases remaining between them. CDR1 is SQVTM, CDR2 ANQGSEA, per germline. In nucleotides, the CDR3 is TGCAGCGTCGCCCCCCGCGTATCGGAGGCTGAAGCTTTCTTT. Translation gives CSVAPRVSEAEAFF.

V is TRBV2 and J is TRBJ1-2; D is uncertain. Trimming cost V 11 bases and J 3 bases, with 22 bases left between them. Per the germline V gene, CDR1 is SNHLY and CDR2 is FYNNEI. The CDR3 spans 15 residues. The CDR3, as DNA: TGTGCCCCCCTCACCCTAGGGCAGTCCGACTATGGCTACACCTTC. Its translation: CAPLTLGQSDYGYTF. The whole variable domain, remainder taken from reference TRBV2 and TRBJ1-2, is EPEVTQTPSHQVTQMGQEVILRCVPISNHLYFYWYRQILGQKVEFLVSFYNNEISEKSEIFDDQFSVERPDGSNFTLKIRSTKLEDSAMYFCAPLTLGQSDYGYTFGSGTRLTVV.

The chain combines TRBV28 with TRBJ1-1; D not resolved. V lost 7 bases and J lost 5, with 23 bases in between. This CDR3 is 16 amino acids long. The germline gives CDR1 MDHEN, CDR2 SYDVKM. The chain's CDR3 is CASITPPGEGWTEAFF. For the CDR3, the DNA is TGTGCCAGCATTACACCCCCCGGGGAAGGGTGGACTGAAGCTTTCTTT.

The rearrangement uses TRBV6-6 and TRBJ1-1; 11 bases are shared with TRBD1. Germline CDR1 MNHNY, CDR2 SVGAGI (reference sequence). Unmatched junction bases numbered 3, after V lost 2 bases and J lost 4 bases. The CDR3 extends over 15 amino acids. The CDR3 region has the DNA TGTGCCAGCAGTTACGGGGGGACAGGGGGCACTGAAGCTTTCTTT. Its protein product is CASSYGGTGGTEAFF.

On this clone: Other DNA sequences in the sample encode the same CDR3. The V gene is TRBV11-2, the J gene TRBJ2-5; D is undetermined. The CDR3 spans 13 residues. The V and J ends lost 1 base and 5 bases respectively, with 8 bases between them. Germline V gives CDR1 SGHAT, CDR2 FQNNGV. The DNA of the CDR3 is TGTGCCAGCAGCTTAGTACTGGGCGAGACCCAGTACTTC. Translation gives CASSLVLGETQYF.

The V and J genes are TRBV5-4 and TRBJ1-2; TRBD1 aligns across 7 bases. CDR3 length: 14 amino acids. The junction had 8 bases not matched to a gene; V was cut back by 4 bases and J by 5 bases. The germline gives CDR1 SGHNT, CDR2 YYREEE (reference sequence). The CDR3 sequence: CASSPREGAYGYTF. The CDR3, as DNA: TGTGCCAGCAGCCCCCGGGAGGGGGCTTATGGCTACACCTTC.

About this clone: The same CDR3 arises from other DNA sequences in this sample as well. CDR3 amino acids: CASSLRGYNEQFF. The CDR3 DNA sequence: TGTGCCAGCAGTTTAAGGGGGTACAATGAGCAGTTCTTC. V gene TRBV28 combines with J gene TRBJ2-1; tentative D call: TRBD1 (6 bases). Trimming took off 2 bases at V and 4 bases at J, with 6 bases between the two ends. The V gene's germline CDR1 is MDHEN and CDR2 SYDVKM. The CDR3 covers 13 residues.

To note about this clone: Mismatch with germline at one junction end may stem from a read error. The chain carries TRBV18 and TRBJ2-7; tentatively, D is TRBD2 (5 bases). CDR1 and CDR2 from the germline V gene are KGHSH and LQKENI. The CDR3 extends over 12 amino acids. As DNA, the CDR3 is TGTGCCACCTCACGAGGGTCCCACGAGCAGTACTTC. It encodes CATSRGSHEQYF.

This clone was observed a single time. The chain carries TRBV14 and TRBJ2-2; D uncertain. The germline V gene encodes CDR1 SGHDN and CDR2 FVKESK. Trimming shortened V by 4 bases and J by 5 bases, and 11 bases separated the two germline ends. The CDR3 has 14 residues. The chain's CDR3 is CASSPLLVTGELFF. Written as DNA, the CDR3 is TGTGCCAGCAGCCCGTTACTGGTAACCGGGGAGCTGTTTTTT.

This clone appeared once. The V call is TRBV6-5, the J call TRBJ2-6; perhaps TRBD2 as D (5 bases). CDR3 length equals 15 residues. CDR1 MNHEY and CDR2 SVGAGI come from the germline V gene. The V end lost 7 bases, the J end lost 2 bases, and 12 bases lay between the germline ends. This chain's CDR3 is CASNHWGAGANVLTF. In DNA, the CDR3 is TGTGCCAGCAACCACTGGGGAGCTGGGGCCAACGTCCTGACTTTC.

The chain couples TRBV14 to TRBJ2-2; TRBD2 might be the D (6 bases). Looked up from germline, CDR1 is SGHDN and CDR2 is FVKESK. The CDR3 consists of 15 residues. V was trimmed by 3 bases and J by 5 bases, leaving 13 bases between them. The CDR3 DNA sequence: TGTGCCAGCAGCCACTCGCTGGGAGGTACCGGGGAGCTGTTTTTT. As protein: CASSHSLGGTGELFF.

Points on this clone: Other DNA sequences in the same sample also yield this CDR3. The rearrangement links TRBV9 to TRBJ2-7; TRBD2 matches at 7 bases. Germline V CDR1 and CDR2: SGDLS, YYNGEE. This CDR3 region has 14 residues. J was trimmed by 1 base and V by 2 bases; bases with no gene match: 3. In DNA form, the CDR3 reads TGTGCCAGCAGCGTTACTAGCGCATCCTACGAGCAGTACTTC. It specifies CASSVTSASYEQYF.

The chain carries TRBV27 and TRBJ2-4, with D possibly matching TRBD1 (5 bases). V was clipped by 5 bases and J by 9 bases, with 11 bases between them. Germline V gives CDR1 MNHEY, CDR2 SMNVEV (reference sequence). The CDR3 extends over 12 amino acids. The CDR3 region has the DNA TGTGCCAGCAGTCCGTTAAGGGGCATTCAGTACTTC. The encoded protein is CASSPLRGIQYF.

This clone came up once. CDR3 residues: CASSLGSGRQYF. The CDR3 region has the DNA TGTGCCAGCAGCTTGGGAAGCGGGCGGCAGTACTTC. The rearrangement joins TRBV11-3 to TRBJ2-7, with a tentative D call TRBD2 (6 bases). Deletions cut 3 bases from V and 9 bases from J, with 12 bases between. Germline values: CDR1 SGHNT, CDR2 YENEEA. This CDR3 spans 12 amino acids. Filled out from reference TRBV11-3 and TRBJ2-7, the complete variable domain reads EAGVVQSPRYKIIEKKQPVAFWCNPISGHNTLYWYLQNLGQGPELLIRYENEEAVDDSQLPKDRFSAERLKGVDSTLKIQPAELGDSAVYLCASSLGSGRQYFGPGTRLTVT.

The J gene is TRBJ2-5, the V gene TRBV11-2, with D unresolved. Germline CDR1 and CDR2: SGHAT and FQNNGV. With 1 base removed from V and 5 bases from J, the gap between germline ends came to 14 bases. The CDR3 length is 15 residues. DNA of the CDR3: TGTGCCAGCAGCTTAGGAGTTATGCCCATGGAGACCCAGTACTTC. Translation: CASSLGVMPMETQYF.